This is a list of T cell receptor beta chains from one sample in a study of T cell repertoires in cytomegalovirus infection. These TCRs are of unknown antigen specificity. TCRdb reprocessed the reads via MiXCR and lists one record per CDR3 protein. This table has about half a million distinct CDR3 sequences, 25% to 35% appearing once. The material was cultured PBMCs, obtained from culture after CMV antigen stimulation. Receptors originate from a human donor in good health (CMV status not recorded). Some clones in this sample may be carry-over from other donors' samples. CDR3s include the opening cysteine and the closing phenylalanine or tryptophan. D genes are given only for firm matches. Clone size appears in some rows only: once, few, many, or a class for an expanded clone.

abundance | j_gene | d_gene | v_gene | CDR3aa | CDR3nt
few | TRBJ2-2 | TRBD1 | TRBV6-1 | CASSTDRGLRTGELFF | TGTGCCAGCAGTACGGACAGGGGGCTGAGGACCGGGGAGCTGTTTTTT
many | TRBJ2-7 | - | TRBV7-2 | CASSFGTESFYEQYF | TGTGCCAGCAGCTTTGGAACAGAAAGCTTCTACGAGCAGTACTTC
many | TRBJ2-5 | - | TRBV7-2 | CASSSSGHTQETQYF | TGTGCCAGCAGCTCGTCGGGACATACCCAAGAGACCCAGTACTTC
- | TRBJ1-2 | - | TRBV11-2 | CASRSLKGGIHGYTF | TGTGCCAGCAGATCTTTGAAGGGGGGAATTCATGGCTACACCTTC
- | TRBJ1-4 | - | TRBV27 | CASSSTVYPGKLFF | TGTGCCAGCAGTTCGACAGTGTATCCTGGAAAACTGTTTTTT
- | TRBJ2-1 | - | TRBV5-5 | CASSRRRVLGNEQFF | TGTGCCAGCAGCCGTCGCAGGGTGTTGGGCAATGAGCAGTTCTTC
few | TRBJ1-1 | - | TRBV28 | CASSLHGQSNTEAFF | TGTGCCAGCAGTTTACACGGACAGTCGAACACTGAAGCTTTCTTT
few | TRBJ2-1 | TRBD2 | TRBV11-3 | CASSLETGGNNEQFF | TGTGCCAGCAGCTTAGAAACGGGAGGGAACAATGAGCAGTTCTTC
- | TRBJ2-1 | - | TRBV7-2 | CASSPRLESNEQFF | TGTGCCAGCAGCCCCCGACTAGAGAGCAATGAGCAGTTCTTC
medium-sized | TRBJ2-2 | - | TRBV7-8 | CASSLAGVDTGELFF | TGTGCCAGCAGCTTAGCGGGGGTAGACACCGGGGAGCTGTTTTTT
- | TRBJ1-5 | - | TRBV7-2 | CASSLGPGRKERTSNQPQHF | TGTGCCAGCAGCTTAGGACCAGGAAGAAAGGAGAGGACGAGCAATCAGCCCCAGCATTTT
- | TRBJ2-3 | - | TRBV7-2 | CASSFSGYTDTQYF | TGTGCCAGCAGCTTTAGCGGTTACACAGATACGCAGTATTTT
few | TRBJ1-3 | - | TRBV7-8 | CASSPQVVAGNTIYF | TGTGCCAGCAGCCCTCAAGTTGTTGCTGGAAACACCATATATTTT
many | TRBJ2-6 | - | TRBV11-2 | CASSLGIGEVGANVLTF | TGTGCCAGCAGCTTAGGCATCGGGGAGGTTGGGGCCAACGTCCTGACTTTC
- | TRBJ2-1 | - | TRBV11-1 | CASSANWRNEQFF | TGTGCCAGCAGCGCGAACTGGAGAAATGAGCAGTTCTTC
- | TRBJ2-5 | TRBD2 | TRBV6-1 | CASSLLAGGPGETQYF | TGTGCCAGCAGTCTACTAGCGGGAGGGCCGGGAGAGACCCAGTACTTC
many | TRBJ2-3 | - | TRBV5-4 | CASRGGIANRDTQYF | TGTGCCAGCAGAGGGGGGATAGCCAATCGGGATACGCAGTATTTT
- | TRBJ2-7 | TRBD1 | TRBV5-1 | CASSLPGTGSRTWVRHYEQYF | TGCGCCAGCAGCTTACCCGGGACAGGGTCTCGTACTTGGGTTCGGCACTACGAGCAGTACTTC
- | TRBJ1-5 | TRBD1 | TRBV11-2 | CASSLDMTGVGQPQHF | TGTGCCAGCAGCTTAGACATGACAGGGGTGGGTCAGCCCCAGCATTTT
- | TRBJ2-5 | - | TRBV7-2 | CASSLSDGMGESQYF | TGTGCCAGCAGCTTATCCGACGGTATGGGGGAGTCCCAGTACTTC
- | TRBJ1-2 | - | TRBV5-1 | CASRRSRDGIFLVYGYTF | TGCGCCAGCAGAAGGTCCCGGGACGGTATATTTCTGGTCTATGGCTACACCTTC
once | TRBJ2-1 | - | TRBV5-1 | CASSLVGNSYNEQFF | TGCGCCAGCAGCTTGGTTGGGAACTCCTACAATGAGCAGTTCTTC
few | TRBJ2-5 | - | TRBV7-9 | CASSLVTEYQETQYF | TGTGCCAGCAGCTTAGTGACAGAGTACCAAGAGACCCAGTACTTC
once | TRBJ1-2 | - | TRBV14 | CASSQGVLLGGYGYTF | TGTGCCAGCAGCCAAGGGGTCCTCCTTGGGGGCTATGGCTACACCTTC
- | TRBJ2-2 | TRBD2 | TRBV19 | CASIPGWLAGVDTGELFF | TGTGCCAGTATTCCGGGGTGGCTAGCGGGAGTTGACACCGGGGAGCTGTTTTTT
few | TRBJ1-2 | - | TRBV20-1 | CSARVLGGGNYGYTF | TGCAGTGCTAGAGTTCTGGGGGGCGGTAACTATGGCTACACCTTC
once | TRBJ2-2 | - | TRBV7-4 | CASKSRDINTGELFF | TGTGCCAGCAAGAGCCGGGACATCAACACCGGGGAGCTGTTTTTT
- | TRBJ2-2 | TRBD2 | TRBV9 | CASSVEGAGVNTGELFF | TGTGCCAGCAGCGTAGAAGGTGCGGGGGTTAACACCGGGGAGCTGTTTTTT
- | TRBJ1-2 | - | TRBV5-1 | CASSLVTGSDYGYTF | TGCGCCAGCAGCTTGGTCACGGGGTCTGACTATGGCTACACCTTC
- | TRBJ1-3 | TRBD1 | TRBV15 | CATSRDSASGNTIYF | TGTGCCACCAGCCGGGACAGTGCCTCTGGAAACACCATATATTTT
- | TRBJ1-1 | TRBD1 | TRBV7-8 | CASSQDRSTEAFF | TGTGCCAGCAGCCAGGACAGGTCCACTGAAGCTTTCTTT
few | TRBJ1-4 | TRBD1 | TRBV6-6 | CASRDRGSNEKLFF | TGTGCCAGCAGAGACAGGGGGTCTAATGAAAAACTGTTTTTT
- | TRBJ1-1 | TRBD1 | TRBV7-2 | CASSLWTGGTEAFF | TGTGCCAGCAGCCTATGGACAGGGGGCACTGAAGCTTTCTTT
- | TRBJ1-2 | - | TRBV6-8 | CASVGGYGYTF | TGTGCCAGCGTGGGTGGTTATGGCTACACCTTC
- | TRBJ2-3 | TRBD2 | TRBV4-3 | CASSQALAGGPDTDTQYF | TGCGCCAGCAGCCAAGCTTTAGCGGGAGGGCCTGATACAGATACGCAGTATTTT
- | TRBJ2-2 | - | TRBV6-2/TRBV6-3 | CASSYSNMPTGELFF | TGTGCCAGCAGTTACTCGAACATGCCCACCGGGGAGCTGTTTTTT